This is a list of T cell receptor beta chains from one sample in a study of regulatory T cells in long-lasting Graves disease. One entry per CDR3 protein results from TCRdb running MiXCR on the multiplex PCR reads. The data show hundreds of thousands of distinct CDR3 sequences, about 15% seen once. Another study also made use of these data, one on T cells in Graves' hyperthyroidism and ophthalmopathy.

The sample was peripheral blood mononuclear cells (PBMCs), taken at new diagnosis, from a patient treated with antithyroid drugs. These receptors all come from a woman aged 40 to 49 with Graves disease. Both conserved end residues are trimmed from each CDR3. Each record gives: J gene, V gene, D gene, CDR3 protein. The D gene is left open where the match is weak.

TRBJ2-5	TRBV20-1	NA	SAIDGGVKETQY
TRBJ2-3	TRBV5-6	NA	ASSWDLTRDTQY
TRBJ1-1	TRBV5-1	TRBD1	ASSDLQGANFAEAF
TRBJ2-3	TRBV20-1	NA	SATATLRTTVGDTQY
TRBJ2-7	TRBV7-6	NA	ASSLAGVEQY
TRBJ2-7	TRBV2	TRBD2	ASSGLAGGAQY
TRBJ2-5	TRBV15	TRBD2	ATSRDGLAGTETQY
TRBJ1-1	TRBV10-3	NA	AISPRDTENTEAF
TRBJ1-1	TRBV6-1	NA	ASTQGDTEAF
TRBJ2-5	TRBV28	TRBD1	ASSLPLFRHQGAQY
TRBJ2-7	TRBV10-3	NA	ATAFSRDAEQY
TRBJ1-2	TRBV11-3	TRBD1	ASSKGAGYGYT
TRBJ1-1	TRBV3-1	NA	ASSQEFSGAVRSTEAF
TRBJ2-2	TRBV5-4	TRBD2	ASSLGLALNTGDLF
TRBJ2-7	TRBV12-5	NA	ASGLGMGSPSSSYEQY
TRBJ2-1	TRBV7-3	NA	ASSLWPAGNDEQF
TRBJ2-1	TRBV19	TRBD2	ASTPRTGTSGRKEDNEQF
TRBJ2-3	TRBV19	TRBD2	ASSIALTSGNTDTQY
TRBJ2-7	TRBV12-3/TRBV12-4	TRBD2	ASSLGASGSYEQY
TRBJ1-5	TRBV5-1	NA	ASSLGTHQPQH
TRBJ2-3	TRBV7-2	NA	ASSLASTGTDTQY
TRBJ2-1	TRBV12-3/TRBV12-4	NA	ASTRFPEQF
TRBJ2-2	TRBV14	TRBD2	ASSHWTSGFGELF
TRBJ1-2	TRBV2	NA	ASRVNYGYT
TRBJ1-2	TRBV12-3/TRBV12-4	NA	ASSPSWRRNGYT
TRBJ2-7	TRBV11-3	NA	ASRNPGGRGYEQY
TRBJ2-1	TRBV14	NA	ASSQDIDSDAISNEQF
TRBJ1-2	TRBV6-1	NA	ASRPTTYGYT
TRBJ2-5	TRBV7-9	TRBD1	ASSFGTARLGEETQY
TRBJ2-3	TRBV28	NA	ASSFSAPGDTQY
TRBJ2-1	TRBV11-3	NA	ASSLRDYPNEQF
TRBJ2-3	TRBV2	TRBD2	ASSGGLAGLTDTQY
TRBJ1-2	TRBV18	NA	ASSPENAYGYT
TRBJ1-5	TRBV11-2	NA	ASSLEWGARKH
TRBJ2-1	TRBV12-3/TRBV12-4	NA	ASSLGSGLYNEQF
TRBJ2-2	TRBV7-8	TRBD2	ASSLALTGLAGPMRTGELF
TRBJ2-3	TRBV27	NA	ASSFRALTDTQY
TRBJ2-5	TRBV18	TRBD2	ASQLAHQETQY
TRBJ2-7	TRBV28	NA	ASSQGENSYEQY
TRBJ2-1	TRBV6-2/TRBV6-3	NA	ASSENRDWF
TRBJ2-2	TRBV5-1	NA	ASGAGTSGGGELF
TRBJ2-1	TRBV24-1	NA	ATGMSRSSYNEQF
TRBJ1-2	TRBV28	TRBD1	ASYATTGKNYGYT
TRBJ2-7	TRBV28	NA	ASSPSGGPRGY
TRBJ2-1	TRBV7-6	NA	ASSLALRAERRGPLGSYNEQF
TRBJ2-7	TRBV6-1	NA	ASSDRQTYEQY